The clone carrying this T cell receptor (beta chain) turned up a few times. TCRdb re-derived calls from the 5' RACE reads in MiXCR, one entry per CDR3 protein. The repertoire holds around 93,000 distinct CDR3 sequences, roughly 12% seen once, with 3.5% to 5% in the top ten. V dropped 2 bases and J dropped 7 bases, with 14 bases sitting between them. CDR3 length equals 14 residues. Germline loops: CDR1 MNHEY, CDR2 SMNVEV (reference sequence). This specimen belongs to a study of early T cells in non-severe SARS-CoV-2 infection. The input for sequencing was whole blood, taken at baseline. This sequence joins TRBV27 and TRBJ1-2; a weak D match, TRBD1 (5 bases). The clonotype was recovered from an adult who was a healthcare worker with PCR-confirmed SARS-CoV-2 infection or an uninfected control (not recorded which). This CDR3 reads CASSLTGGLGGYTF. The CDR3 region has the DNA TGTGCCAGCAGTTTAACCGGGGGACTGGGTGGCTACACCTTC.